This TCR beta chain was obtained from a study of shared clonotypes between healthy human individuals. The repertoire was sequenced with immunoSEQ multiplex PCR; TCRdb's copy has only in-frame clones and lacks some. The repertoire holds a few million clones, 85% to 95% seen once, with about 0.39% in the top ten. A remark on this clone: Antigen specificity is unknown.

Study observations and caveats: The diversity represented, both genetic and in exposure history, was limited by few donors.

V lost 7 bases, J lost 8 bases, and 14 bases lay in between. The CDR3 runs to 11 residues. Looked up from germline, CDR1 is GTSNPN and CDR2 is SVGIG (reference sequence). V usage is TRBV30 and J usage is TRBJ1-1, with TRBD1 as a possible D gene (5 bases). The sample was naive CD4+ T cells from PBMCs. Subset here: CD45RA+ positively selected. This clonotype originated in a man aged 18 to 29 in good health. Some clones in this sample may be carry-over from other donors' samples. The CDR3 protein is CASEQAHEAFF. CDR3 DNA: TGTGCCTCAGAACAGGCCCACGAAGCTTTCTTT.